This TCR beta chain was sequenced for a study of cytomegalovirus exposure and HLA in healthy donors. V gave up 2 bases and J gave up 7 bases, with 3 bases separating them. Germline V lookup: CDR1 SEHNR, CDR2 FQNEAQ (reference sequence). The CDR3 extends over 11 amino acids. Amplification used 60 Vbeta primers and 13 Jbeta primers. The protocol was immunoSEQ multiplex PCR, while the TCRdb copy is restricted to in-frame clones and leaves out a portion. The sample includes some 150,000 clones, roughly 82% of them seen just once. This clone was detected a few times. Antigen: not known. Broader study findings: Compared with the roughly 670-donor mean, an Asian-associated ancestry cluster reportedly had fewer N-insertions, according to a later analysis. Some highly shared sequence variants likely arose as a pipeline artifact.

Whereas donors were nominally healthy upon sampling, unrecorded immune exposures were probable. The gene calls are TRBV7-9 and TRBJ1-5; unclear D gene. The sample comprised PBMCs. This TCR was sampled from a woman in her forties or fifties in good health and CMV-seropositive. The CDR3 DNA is TGTGCCAGCAGCTTAAGCCAGCCCCAGCATTTT. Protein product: CASSLSQPQHF.